Here is one T cell receptor beta chain with its context. Its antigen remains unidentified. This sample is drawn from a study of T cells in Graves' hyperthyroidism and ophthalmopathy. Study as a whole: Blood from the periphery was taken at initial diagnosis, before any treatment.

TCR beta CDR3 regions were amplified from RNA. HTBI primers were the set used in a first-round RT-PCR of the TCR CDR3. In TCRdb, the multiplex PCR reads were re-called with MiXCR into one record per CDR3 protein. The data contain around 600,000 distinct CDR3 sequences, 14% of them singletons. Disease duration was under 3 months in the ophthalmopathy patients, who also had a Clinical Activity Score of at least 3 and a NOSPECS grade of at least 4. In making diagnoses, clinical symptoms, serum thyroxine and TRAb, thyroid ultrasound and orbital computed tomography were all used. Germline V gene lookup returns CDR1 MNHEY and CDR2 SVGEGT. V dropped 2 bases and J dropped 6 bases, with 13 bases sitting between them. This CDR3 is 14 amino acids long. Whole-study findings and limits: The blood repertoire included most of the expanded thyroid clonotypes above 0.001.

The specimen sequenced was blood. The chain joins TRBV6-2 or TRBV6-3 to TRBJ1-1, with unresolved D. This TCR was sampled from a woman under 30 with Graves' ophthalmopathy. The CDR3 loop reads CASSYLSEGPEAFF. CDR3 sequence (DNA): TGTGCCAGCAGTTACCTTTCGGAAGGCCCTGAAGCTTTCTTT.